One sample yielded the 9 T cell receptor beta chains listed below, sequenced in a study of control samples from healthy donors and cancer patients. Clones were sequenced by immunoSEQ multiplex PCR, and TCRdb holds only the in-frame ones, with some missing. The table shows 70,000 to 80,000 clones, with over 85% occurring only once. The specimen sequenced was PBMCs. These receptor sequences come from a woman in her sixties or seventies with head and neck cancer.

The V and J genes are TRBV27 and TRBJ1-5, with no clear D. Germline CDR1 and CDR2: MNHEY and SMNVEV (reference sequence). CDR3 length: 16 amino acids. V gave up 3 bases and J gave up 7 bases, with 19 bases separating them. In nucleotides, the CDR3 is TGTGCCAGCAGTTTTACAATTCCCTTGGGTGGGCAGCCCCAGCATTTT. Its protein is CASSFTIPLGGQPQHF.

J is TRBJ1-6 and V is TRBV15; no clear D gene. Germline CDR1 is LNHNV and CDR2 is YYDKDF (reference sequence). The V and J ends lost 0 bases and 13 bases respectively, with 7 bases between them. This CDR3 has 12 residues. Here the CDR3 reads CATSRDLTPLHF. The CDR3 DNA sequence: TGTGCCACCAGCAGAGATTTAACTCCCCTCCACTTT.

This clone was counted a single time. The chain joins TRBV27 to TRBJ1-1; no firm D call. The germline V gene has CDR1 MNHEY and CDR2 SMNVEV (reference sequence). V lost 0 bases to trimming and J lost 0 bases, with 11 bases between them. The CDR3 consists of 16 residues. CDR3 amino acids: CASSLSRNLMNTEAFF. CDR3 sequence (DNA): TGTGCCAGCAGTTTATCGCGGAATTTGATGAACACTGAAGCTTTCTTT.

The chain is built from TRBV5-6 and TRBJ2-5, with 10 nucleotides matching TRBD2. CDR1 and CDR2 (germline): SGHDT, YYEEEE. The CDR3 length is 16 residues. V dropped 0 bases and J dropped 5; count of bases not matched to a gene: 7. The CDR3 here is CASSLAPAGGRETQYF. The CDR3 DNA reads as TGTGCCAGCAGCTTGGCTCCAGCGGGAGGGCGGGAGACCCAGTACTTC. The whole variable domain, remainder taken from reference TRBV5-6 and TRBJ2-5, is DAGVTQSPTHLIKTRGQQVTLRCSPKSGHDTVSWYQQALGQGPQFIFQYYEEEERQRGNFPDRFSGHQFPNYSSELNVNALLLGDSALYLCASSLAPAGGRETQYFGPGTRLLVL.

CDR3 region: CASTPWREISGELFF. CDR3 coding DNA: TGTGCCAGTACCCCCTGGCGGGAGATTAGCGGGGAGCTGTTTTTT. V usage is TRBV19 and J usage is TRBJ2-2; 7 nucleotides agree with TRBD2. With 7 bases clipped from V and 7 bases from J, the junction kept 12 bases outside the gene matches. Germline V gives CDR1 LNHDA, CDR2 SQIVND (reference sequence). The CDR3 is 15 residues long.

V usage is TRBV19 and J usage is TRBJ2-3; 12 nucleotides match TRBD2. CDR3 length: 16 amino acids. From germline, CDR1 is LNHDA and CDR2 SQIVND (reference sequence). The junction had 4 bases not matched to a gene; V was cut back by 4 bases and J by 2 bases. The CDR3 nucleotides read TGTGCCAGTAGTAGGCGGACTAGCGGGATCACAGATACGCAGTATTTT. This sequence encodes CASSRRTSGITDTQYF. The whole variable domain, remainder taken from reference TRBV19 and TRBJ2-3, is DGGITQSPKYLFRKEGQNVTLSCEQNLNHDAMYWYRQDPGQGLRLIYYSQIVNDFQKGDIAEGYSVSREKKESFPLTVTSAQKNPTAFYLCASSRRTSGITDTQYFGPGTRLTVL.

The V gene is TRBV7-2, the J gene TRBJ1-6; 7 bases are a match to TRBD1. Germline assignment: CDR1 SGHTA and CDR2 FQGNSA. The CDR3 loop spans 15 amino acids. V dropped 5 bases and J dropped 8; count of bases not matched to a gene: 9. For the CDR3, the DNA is TGTGCCAGCAGCCCCAGGGGGGGGGCATATTCACCCCTCCACTTT. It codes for CASSPRGGAYSPLHF. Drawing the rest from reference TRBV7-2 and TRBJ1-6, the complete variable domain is GAGVSQSPSNKVTEKGKDVELRCDPISGHTALYWYRQSLGQGLEFLIYFQGNSAPDKSGLPSDRFSAERTGGSVSTLTIQRTQQEDSAVYLCASSPRGGAYSPLHFGNGTRLTVT.

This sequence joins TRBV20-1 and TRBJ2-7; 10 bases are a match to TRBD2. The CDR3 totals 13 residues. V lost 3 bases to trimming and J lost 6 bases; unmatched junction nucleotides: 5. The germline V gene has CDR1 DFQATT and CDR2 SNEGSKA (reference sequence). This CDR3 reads CSASPSGRREQYF. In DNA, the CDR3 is TGCAGTGCTAGTCCTAGCGGGAGACGCGAGCAGTACTTC.

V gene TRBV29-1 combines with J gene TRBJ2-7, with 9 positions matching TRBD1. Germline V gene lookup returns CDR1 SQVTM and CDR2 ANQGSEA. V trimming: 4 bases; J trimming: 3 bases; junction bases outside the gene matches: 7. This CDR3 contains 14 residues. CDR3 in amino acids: CSVATGTGNYEQYF. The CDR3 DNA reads TGCAGCGTTGCTACCGGGACAGGGAACTACGAGCAGTACTTC.